Presented here are 25 T cell receptor beta chains from one specimen sequenced in a study of T cell responses to AZD1222 COVID-19 vaccine. TCRdb's table, derived via immunoSEQ multiplex PCR, lists solely in-frame clones and lacks some. The sample carries roughly 200,000 clones, roughly nine tenths recorded once. Sample: peripheral blood, taken 28 days after the second AZD1222 dose. The receptor source for this set is an adult who received the AZD1222 COVID-19 vaccine.

The V call is TRBV9, the J call TRBJ2-1, with no clear D. Germline V CDR1 and CDR2: SGDLS, YYNGEE. V lost 3 bases and J lost 5, with 9 bases in between. There are 13 residues in the CDR3. The CDR3 DNA sequence: TGTGCCAGCAGCGGGACCCCGAACAATGAGCAGTTCTTC. Its protein product is CASSGTPNNEQFF.

The CDR3 region has the DNA TGTGCCAGCAGCTTAGGGGTGCAGGGGCTCGACCTCCACTTT. It is translated as CASSLGVQGLDLHF. The rearrangement joins TRBV7-2 to TRBJ1-6; possibly TRBD1 for D (6 bases). The CDR3 extends over 14 amino acids. Germline V gives CDR1 SGHTA, CDR2 FQGNSA. V was shortened by 1 base and J by 15 bases, with 16 bases between the two germline ends.

This chain joins TRBV28 and TRBJ1-5; 9 bases match TRBD1. The CDR3 contains 16 residues. Germline V gives CDR1 MDHEN, CDR2 SYDVKM. The ends lost 5 bases at V and 1 base at J; junction bases unmatched: 6. CDR3 sequence: CASSVWGTGSNQPQHF. DNA of the CDR3: TGTGCCAGCAGTGTTTGGGGGACAGGGAGCAATCAGCCCCAGCATTTT.

To note about this clone: This specimen includes other DNA sequences encoding the same CDR3. The chain combines TRBV29-1 with TRBJ1-4; TRBD1 might be the D (6 bases). The length of the CDR3 is 12 residues. Germline V gene lookup returns CDR1 SQVTM and CDR2 ANQGSEA. Trimming took off 4 bases at V and 5 bases at J, with 8 bases between the two ends. The DNA of the CDR3 is TGCAGCGTTGGGCAGGGGAATGAAAAACTGTTTTTT. Translating gives CSVGQGNEKLFF.

The J gene is TRBJ1-1, the V gene TRBV10-3, with 8 bases aligning to TRBD1. CDR1 is ENHRY and CDR2 is SYGVKD in the germline V gene. With 3 bases clipped from V and 1 base from J, the junction kept 4 bases outside the gene matches. The CDR3 has 15 amino acids. The CDR3 DNA sequence: TGTGCCATCAGTGATCCAGGGGGCCCGAACACTGAAGCTTTCTTT. Its translation: CAISDPGGPNTEAFF.

The chain links TRBV14 to TRBJ1-2, with a tentative D call TRBD1 (6 bases). CDR1 SGHDN and CDR2 FVKESK come from the germline V gene. The CDR3 extends over 14 amino acids. Trimming took off 4 bases at V and 5 bases at J, with 14 bases between the two ends. The CDR3 region is CASSLAGTMYGYTF. The CDR3 nucleotides are TGTGCCAGCAGCCTAGCCGGGACAATGTATGGCTACACCTTC.

The chain recombines TRBV6-1 with TRBJ2-1; 11 nucleotides line up with TRBD2. Germline loops: CDR1 MNHNS, CDR2 SASEGT. The CDR3 is 15 residues long. With 3 bases clipped from V and 6 bases from J, the junction kept 4 bases outside the gene matches. CDR3 amino acids: CASSERTSGGNEQFF. DNA for the CDR3: TGTGCCAGCAGTGAGAGAACTAGCGGGGGCAATGAGCAGTTCTTC.

This chain connects TRBV7-8 to TRBJ2-2; 8 bases are a match to TRBD2. CDR1 SGHVS and CDR2 FQNEAQ come from the germline V gene. This CDR3 is 18 amino acids long. Trimming removed 4 bases from V and 5 bases from J; junction bases left unmatched: 15. This CDR3 is CASSYHIGVAGPTGELFF. In DNA, the CDR3 is TGTGCCAGCAGCTACCACATCGGGGTAGCGGGACCTACCGGGGAGCTGTTTTTT.

This sequence joins TRBV30 and TRBJ1-5, with D perhaps matching TRBD1 (5 bases). Germline V gene data show CDR1 as GTSNPN and CDR2 as SVGIG (reference sequence). Trimming pared 6 bases from V and 7 bases from J, leaving 19 bases between. The CDR3 is 14 amino acids. The CDR3 spells CACSGGRVKQPQHF. DNA of the CDR3: TGTGCCTGTTCCGGAGGCAGGGTAAAACAGCCCCAGCATTTT.

This chain uses TRBV6-5 with TRBJ1-1; D gene unclear. Germline V CDR1 and CDR2: MNHEY, SVGAGI. The CDR3 extends over 15 amino acids. The V end was cut by 2 bases, the J end by 0 bases, with 10 bases between. The CDR3 spells CASSYGSYVNTEAFF. CDR3 in DNA: TGTGCCAGCAGTTACGGGAGCTATGTGAACACTGAAGCTTTCTTT.

The chain carries TRBV25-1 and TRBJ2-7; D possibly corresponds to TRBD2 (6 bases). This CDR3 is 13 amino acids long. Trimming left V 3 bases short and J 7 bases short, with 13 bases between. Germline lookup yields CDR1 MGHDK and CDR2 SYGVNS. CDR3 DNA: TGTGCCAGCAGTGATCCGGGAGCTAGGGAGCAGTACTTC. Translated: CASSDPGAREQYF.

The rearrangement uses TRBV9 and TRBJ1-3; D remains unclear. Trimming took 0 bases from V and 0 from J, leaving 7 bases between them. This CDR3 region has 15 residues. The germline V gene encodes CDR1 SGDLS and CDR2 YYNGEE. In DNA form, the CDR3 reads TGTGCCAGCAGCGTAGCCGGTAGCTCTGGAAACACCATATATTTT. As protein: CASSVAGSSGNTIYF.

The rearrangement links TRBV6-5 to TRBJ1-1; TRBD1 matches at 9 bases. The V segment lost 8 bases and the J segment 1 base; nucleotides outside the gene matches: 5. Germline V CDR1 and CDR2: MNHEY, SVGAGI. This CDR3 has 14 residues. CDR3 in DNA: TGTGCCAGCTATGGACAGGGGAGGAACACTGAAGCTTTCTTT. Its protein product is CASYGQGRNTEAFF.

On this clone itself: Additional DNA sequences in this sample encode the identical CDR3. V is TRBV18 and J is TRBJ1-5; D is unresolved. The CDR3 contains 13 residues. Germline V CDR1 and CDR2: KGHSH, LQKENI. V gave up 6 bases and J gave up 0 bases, with 6 bases separating them. CDR3 sequence (DNA): TGTGCCAGCTCGTCCGGTAGCAATCAGCCCCAGCATTTT. Its translation: CASSSGSNQPQHF.

The chain uses TRBV5-6 and TRBJ2-7, with TRBD2 identical over 10 bases. This CDR3 is built from 15 residues. V shed 2 bases, J shed 3 bases, and the junction held 5 bases outside the gene matches. Germline V gene sequence: CDR1 SGHDT, CDR2 YYEEEE. CDR3 amino acids: CASSFRTSGNYEQYF. The CDR3 DNA reads as TGTGCCAGCAGCTTCAGGACTAGCGGTAACTACGAGCAGTACTTC.

The chain links TRBV27 to TRBJ2-3; no reliable D call. This CDR3 spans 14 amino acids. Germline-derived CDR1 and CDR2 are MNHEY and SMNVEV (reference sequence). The V end was cut by 0 bases, the J end by 2 bases, with 6 bases between. The CDR3 DNA reads TGTGCCAGCAGTTTATCGTTGGCCACAGATACGCAGTATTTT. This sequence encodes CASSLSLATDTQYF.

Remarks on this clone: Other DNA variants within this sample encode the same CDR3. The chain is built from TRBV4-1 and TRBJ2-2; no firm D call. CDR1 and CDR2 (germline): MGHRA, YSYEKL. This CDR3 comprises 13 residues. V lost 4 bases and J lost 0, with 3 bases in between. CDR3 in amino acids: CASSPSNTGELFF. CDR3 DNA: TGCGCCAGCAGCCCCTCGAACACCGGGGAGCTGTTTTTT.

The CDR3 DNA follows: TGCAGCGTTCAGGGACACACTGAAGCTTTCTTT. Encoded protein: CSVQGHTEAFF. This chain connects TRBV29-1 to TRBJ1-1; D may be TRBD1 (5 bases). V was shortened by 5 bases and J by 3 bases, with 7 bases between the two germline ends. From germline, CDR1 is SQVTM and CDR2 ANQGSEA. The CDR3 sequence is 11 residues long.

The CDR3 spells CASSLTRTPRDGGYTF. For the CDR3, the DNA is TGCGCCAGCAGCCTGACCAGGACACCTAGGGACGGTGGCTACACCTTC. The chain employs TRBV5-1 and TRBJ1-2; the D gene is possibly TRBD1 (5 bases). V lost 4 bases to trimming and J lost 7 bases, with 23 bases between them. Germline lookup yields CDR1 SGHRS and CDR2 YFSETQ. The CDR3 runs to 16 residues.

The chain has TRBV10-2 and TRBJ2-4, with D perhaps assigned TRBD1 or TRBD2 (5 bases each). V was cut by 0 bases and J by 0 bases, with 9 bases left in between. CDR1 is WSHSY, CDR2 SAAADI, per germline. This CDR3 has 16 amino acids. The CDR3 sequence: CASSESRGLAKNIQYF. CDR3 sequence (DNA): TGCGCCAGCAGTGAGTCTCGGGGCCTAGCCAAAAACATTCAGTACTTC.

This chain uses TRBV6-6 with TRBJ1-1; D not certain. The V gene's germline CDR1 is MNHNY and CDR2 SVGAGI (reference sequence). This CDR3 is built from 12 residues. Deletions cut 7 bases from V and 4 bases from J, with 10 bases between. The CDR3: CASTPSGTEAFF. CDR3 bases: TGTGCCAGCACCCCGTCGGGCACTGAAGCTTTCTTT.

This sequence joins TRBV7-9 and TRBJ1-2; D is ambiguous. This CDR3 comprises 12 residues. The germline CDR1 and CDR2 sequences are SEHNR and FQNEAQ (reference sequence). V was clipped by 4 bases and J by 11 bases, with 14 bases between them. The CDR3 DNA reads TGTGCCAGCAGCTCGCAGTTGGTTGGGTACACCTTC. It codes for CASSSQLVGYTF.

On this clone itself: Different DNA sequences within this sample yield the same CDR3. V and J are TRBV9 and TRBJ1-1, with D possibly being TRBD1 (5 bases). Germline CDR1 is SGDLS and CDR2 is YYNGEE. This CDR3 is built from 14 residues. With 2 bases removed from V and 2 bases from J, the gap between germline ends came to 10 bases. CDR3 nucleotide sequence: TGTGCCAGCAGCGTTGGCAGGGTAAACACTGAAGCTTTCTTT. This encodes CASSVGRVNTEAFF.

The rearrangement joins TRBV14 to TRBJ2-1; no reliable D call. Germline loops: CDR1 SGHDN, CDR2 FVKESK. The germline V and J ends were trimmed by 2 bases and 5 bases, with 4 bases remaining between them. This CDR3 has 12 residues. The CDR3 DNA sequence: TGTGCCAGCAGCCAACCGGACAATGAGCAGTTCTTC. This codes for CASSQPDNEQFF.

The V and J genes are TRBV6-5 and TRBJ1-5; maybe TRBD1 (6 bases). The CDR3 runs to 14 residues. With 7 bases removed from V and 3 bases from J, the gap between germline ends came to 13 bases. The germline CDR1 and CDR2 sequences are MNHEY and SVGAGI. Here the CDR3 DNA reads TGTGCCAGCAATGGGCCAGGGGCCAATCAGCCCCAGCATTTT. It translates to CASNGPGANQPQHF.